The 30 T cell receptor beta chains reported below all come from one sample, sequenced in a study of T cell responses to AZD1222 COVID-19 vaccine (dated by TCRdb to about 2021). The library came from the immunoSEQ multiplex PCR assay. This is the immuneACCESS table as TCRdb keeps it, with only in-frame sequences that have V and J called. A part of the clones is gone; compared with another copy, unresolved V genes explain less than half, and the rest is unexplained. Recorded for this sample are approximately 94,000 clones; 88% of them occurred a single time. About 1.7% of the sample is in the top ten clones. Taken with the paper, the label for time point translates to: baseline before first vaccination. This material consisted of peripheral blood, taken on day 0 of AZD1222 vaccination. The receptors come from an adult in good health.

The CDR3 DNA is TGTGCCAGAAGCTTATCCCACCGGGGGAACTATGGCTACACCTTC. It encodes CARSLSHRGNYGYTF. The chain carries TRBV5-3 and TRBJ1-2, with D possibly being TRBD1 (5 bases). TRBV5-3 falls under the ORF class, with uncertain function. The CDR3 has 15 residues. Trimming left V 2 bases short and J 2 bases short, with 13 bases between.

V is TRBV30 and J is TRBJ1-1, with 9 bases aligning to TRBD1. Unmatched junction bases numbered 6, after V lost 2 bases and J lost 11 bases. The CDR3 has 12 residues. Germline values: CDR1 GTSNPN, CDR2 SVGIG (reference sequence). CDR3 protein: CAWSSGQGDAFF. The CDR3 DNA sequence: TGTGCCTGGAGTTCGGGACAGGGAGACGCTTTCTTT. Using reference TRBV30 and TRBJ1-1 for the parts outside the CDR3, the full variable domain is SQTIHQWPATLVQPVGSPLSLECTVEGTSNPNLYWYRQAAGRGLQLLFYSVGIGQISSEVPQNLSASRPQDRQFILSSKKLLLSDSGFYLCAWSSGQGDAFFGQGTRLTVV.

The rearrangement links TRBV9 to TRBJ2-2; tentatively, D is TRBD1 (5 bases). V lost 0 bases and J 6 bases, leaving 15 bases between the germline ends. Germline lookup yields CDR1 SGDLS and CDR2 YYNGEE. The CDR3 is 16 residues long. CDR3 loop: CASSVEGQGDAGELFF. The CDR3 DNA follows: TGTGCCAGCAGCGTAGAGGGCCAGGGCGACGCCGGGGAGCTGTTTTTT. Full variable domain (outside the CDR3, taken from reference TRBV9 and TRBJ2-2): DSGVTQTPKHLITATGQRVTLRCSPRSGDLSVYWYQQSLDQGLQFLIQYYNGEERAKGNILERFSAQQFPDLHSELNLSSLELGDSALYFCASSVEGQGDAGELFFGEGSRLTVL.

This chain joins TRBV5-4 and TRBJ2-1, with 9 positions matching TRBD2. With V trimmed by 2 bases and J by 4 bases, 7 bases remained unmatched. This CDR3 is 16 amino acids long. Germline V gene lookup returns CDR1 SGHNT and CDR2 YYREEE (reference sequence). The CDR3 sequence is CASSLPREGPYNEQFF. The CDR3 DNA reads TGTGCCAGCAGCTTACCGCGGGAGGGCCCGTACAATGAGCAGTTCTTC.

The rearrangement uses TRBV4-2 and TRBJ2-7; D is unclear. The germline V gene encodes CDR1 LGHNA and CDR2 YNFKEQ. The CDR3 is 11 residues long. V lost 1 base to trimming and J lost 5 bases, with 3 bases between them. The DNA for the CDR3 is TGTGCCAGCAGCCAAGCGAACGAGCAGTACTTC. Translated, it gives CASSQANEQYF.

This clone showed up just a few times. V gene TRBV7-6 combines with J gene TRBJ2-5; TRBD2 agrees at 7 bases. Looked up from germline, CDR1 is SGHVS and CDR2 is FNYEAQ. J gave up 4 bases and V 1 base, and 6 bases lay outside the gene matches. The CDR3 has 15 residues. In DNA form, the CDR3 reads TGTGCCAGCAGCTTAGTCGGGCTAGCGGTAGAGACCCAGTACTTC. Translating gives CASSLVGLAVETQYF.

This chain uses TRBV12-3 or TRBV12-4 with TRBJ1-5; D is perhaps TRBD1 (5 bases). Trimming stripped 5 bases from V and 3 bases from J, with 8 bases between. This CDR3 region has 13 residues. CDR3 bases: TGTGCCAGCAGTCTGGGGGACAATCAGCCCCAGCATTTT. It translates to CASSLGDNQPQHF.

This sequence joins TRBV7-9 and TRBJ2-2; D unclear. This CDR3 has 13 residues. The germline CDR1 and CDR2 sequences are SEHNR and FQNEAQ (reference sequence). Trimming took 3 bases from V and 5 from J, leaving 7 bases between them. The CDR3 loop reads CASSFQLTGELFF. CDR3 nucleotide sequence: TGTGCCAGCAGCTTCCAGTTAACCGGGGAGCTGTTTTTT. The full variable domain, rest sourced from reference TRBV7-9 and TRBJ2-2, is DTGVSQNPRHKITKRGQNVTFRCDPISEHNRLYWYRQTLGQGPEFLTYFQNEAQLEKSRLLSDRFSAERPKGSFSTLEIQRTEQGDSAMYLCASSFQLTGELFFGEGSRLTVL.

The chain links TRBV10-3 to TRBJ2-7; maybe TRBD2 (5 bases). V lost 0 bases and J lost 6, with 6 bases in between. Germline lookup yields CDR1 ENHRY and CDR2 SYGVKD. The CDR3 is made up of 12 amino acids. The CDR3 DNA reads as TGTGCCATCAGTGAGTCAACTAGCGAGCAGTACTTC. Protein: CAISESTSEQYF.

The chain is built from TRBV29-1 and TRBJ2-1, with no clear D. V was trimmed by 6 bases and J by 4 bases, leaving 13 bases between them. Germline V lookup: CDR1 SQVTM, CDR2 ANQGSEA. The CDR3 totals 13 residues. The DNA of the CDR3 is TGCAGCGTCTACCACGTCAGGTACAATGAGCAGTTCTTC. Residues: CSVYHVRYNEQFF.

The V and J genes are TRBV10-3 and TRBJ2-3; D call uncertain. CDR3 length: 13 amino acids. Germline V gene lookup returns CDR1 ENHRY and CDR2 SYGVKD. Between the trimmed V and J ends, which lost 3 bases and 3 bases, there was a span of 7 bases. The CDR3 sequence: CAISDDNTDTQYF. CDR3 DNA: TGTGCCATCAGTGATGACAATACAGATACGCAGTATTTT.

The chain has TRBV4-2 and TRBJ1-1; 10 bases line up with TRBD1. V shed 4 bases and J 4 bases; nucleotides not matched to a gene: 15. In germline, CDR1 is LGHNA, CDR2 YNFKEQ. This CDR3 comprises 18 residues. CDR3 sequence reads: CASSPHPTDRGVVTEAFF. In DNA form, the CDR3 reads TGTGCCAGCAGCCCGCATCCCACGGACAGGGGGGTGGTCACTGAAGCTTTCTTT.

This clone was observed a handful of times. The CDR3 is CASSEYRARGRSGYTF. CDR3 nucleotides: TGTGCCAGCAGTGAATATAGGGCCAGGGGGCGGTCTGGCTACACCTTC. The chain couples TRBV25-1 to TRBJ1-2; 8 bases line up with TRBD1. The CDR3 is 16 residues long. V lost 0 bases and J lost 7; bases outside the gene matches: 10. CDR1 MGHDK and CDR2 SYGVNS come from the germline V gene.

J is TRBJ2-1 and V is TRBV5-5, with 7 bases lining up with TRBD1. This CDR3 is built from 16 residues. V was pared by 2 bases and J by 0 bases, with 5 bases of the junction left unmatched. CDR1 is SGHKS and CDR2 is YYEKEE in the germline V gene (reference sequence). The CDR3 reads CASSFRDSSSYNEQFF. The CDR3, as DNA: TGTGCCAGCAGCTTCCGGGACAGCAGCTCCTACAATGAGCAGTTCTTC. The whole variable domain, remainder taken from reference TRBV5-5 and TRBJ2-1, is DAGVTQSPTHLIKTRGQQVTLRCSPISGHKSVSWYQQVLGQGPQFIFQYYEKEERGRGNFPDRFSARQFPNYSSELNVNALLLGDSALYLCASSFRDSSSYNEQFFGPGTRLTVL.

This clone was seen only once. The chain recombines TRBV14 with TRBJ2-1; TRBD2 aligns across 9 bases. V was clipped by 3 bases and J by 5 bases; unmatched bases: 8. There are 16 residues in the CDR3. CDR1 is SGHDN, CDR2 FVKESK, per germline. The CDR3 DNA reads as TGTGCCAGCAGCCAGGGACTAGCCGAGGGGAACAATGAGCAGTTCTTC. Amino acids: CASSQGLAEGNNEQFF.

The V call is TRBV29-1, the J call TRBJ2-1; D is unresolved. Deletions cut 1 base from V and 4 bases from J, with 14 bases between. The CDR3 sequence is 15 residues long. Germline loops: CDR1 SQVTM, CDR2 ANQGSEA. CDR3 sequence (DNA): TGCAGCGTTGAAGGGGGTCAGCAAACGTACAATGAGCAGTTCTTC. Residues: CSVEGGQQTYNEQFF.

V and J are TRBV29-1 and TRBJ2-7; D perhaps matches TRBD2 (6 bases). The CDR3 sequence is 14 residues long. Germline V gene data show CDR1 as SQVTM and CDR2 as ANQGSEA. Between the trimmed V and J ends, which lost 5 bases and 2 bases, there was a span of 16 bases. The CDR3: CSVLDRDFAYEQYF. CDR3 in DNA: TGCAGCGTTCTCGACCGGGACTTCGCCTACGAGCAGTACTTC.

The CDR3 here is CASSLGILGGRATDTQYF. CDR3 DNA sequence: TGTGCCAGCAGCTTAGGGATCCTGGGGGGTAGGGCCACAGATACGCAGTATTTT. V gene TRBV11-3 combines with J gene TRBJ2-3; D possibly corresponds to TRBD2 (6 bases). CDR1 and CDR2 (germline): SGHNT, YENEEA. Trimming took off 1 base at V and 2 bases at J, with 19 bases between the two ends. This CDR3 comprises 18 residues. The full variable domain, in which reference TRBV11-3 and TRBJ2-3 provide the parts outside the CDR3, is EAGVVQSPRYKIIEKKQPVAFWCNPISGHNTLYWYLQNLGQGPELLIRYENEEAVDDSQLPKDRFSAERLKGVDSTLKIQPAELGDSAVYLCASSLGILGGRATDTQYFGPGTRLTVL.

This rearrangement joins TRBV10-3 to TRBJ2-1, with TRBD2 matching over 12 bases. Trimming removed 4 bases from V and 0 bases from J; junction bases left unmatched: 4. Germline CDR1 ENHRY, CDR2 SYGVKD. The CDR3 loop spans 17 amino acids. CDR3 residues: CAISAGLAGSSYNEQFF. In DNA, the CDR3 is TGTGCCATCAGTGCGGGACTAGCGGGCAGCTCCTACAATGAGCAGTTCTTC.

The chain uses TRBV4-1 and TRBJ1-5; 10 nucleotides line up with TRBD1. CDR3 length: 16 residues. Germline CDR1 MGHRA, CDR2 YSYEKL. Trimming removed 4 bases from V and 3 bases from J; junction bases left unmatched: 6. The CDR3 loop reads CASSPRQGADNQPQHF. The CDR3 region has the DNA TGCGCCAGCAGCCCTCGACAGGGGGCAGACAATCAGCCCCAGCATTTT.

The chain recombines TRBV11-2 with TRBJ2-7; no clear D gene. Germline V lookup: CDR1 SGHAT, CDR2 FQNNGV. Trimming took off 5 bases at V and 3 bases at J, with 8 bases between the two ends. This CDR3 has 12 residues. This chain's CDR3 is CASSLPYYEQYF. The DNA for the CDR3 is TGTGCCAGCAGCCTCCCGTACTACGAGCAGTACTTC.

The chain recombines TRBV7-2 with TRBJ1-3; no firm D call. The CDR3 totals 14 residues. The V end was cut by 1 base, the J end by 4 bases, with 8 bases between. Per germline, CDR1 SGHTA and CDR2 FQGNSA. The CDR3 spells CASSLGDFGNTIYF. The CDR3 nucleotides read TGTGCCAGCAGCTTAGGAGACTTCGGAAACACCATATATTTT.

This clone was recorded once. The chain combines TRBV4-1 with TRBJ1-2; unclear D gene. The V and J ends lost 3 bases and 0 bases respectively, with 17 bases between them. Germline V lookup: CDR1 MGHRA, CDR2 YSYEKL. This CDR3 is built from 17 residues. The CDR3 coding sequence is TGCGCCAGCAGCCACCACTCGGATCGTTACCCTAACTATGGCTACACCTTC. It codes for CASSHHSDRYPNYGYTF.

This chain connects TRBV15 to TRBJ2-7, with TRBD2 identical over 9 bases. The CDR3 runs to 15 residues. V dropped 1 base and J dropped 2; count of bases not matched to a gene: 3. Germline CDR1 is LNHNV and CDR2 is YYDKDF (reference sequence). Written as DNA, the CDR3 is TGTGCCACCAGCAGAGGTGCTAGCGGGACCTACGAGCAGTACTTC. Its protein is CATSRGASGTYEQYF.

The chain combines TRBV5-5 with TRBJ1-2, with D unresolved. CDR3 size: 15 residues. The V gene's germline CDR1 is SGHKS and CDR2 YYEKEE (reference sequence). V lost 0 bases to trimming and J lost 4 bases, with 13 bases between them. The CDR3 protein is CASSLVGHLGYGYTF. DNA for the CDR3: TGTGCCAGCAGCTTGGTTGGCCATTTGGGCTATGGCTACACCTTC.

CDR3 loop: CASSAGGQGHSPLHF. CDR3 DNA: TGTGCCAGCAGTGCGGGGGGACAGGGCCATTCACCCCTCCACTTT. V is TRBV27 and J is TRBJ1-6; TRBD1 agrees at 9 bases. V shed 5 bases, J shed 8 bases, and the junction held 7 bases outside the gene matches. The CDR3 loop spans 15 amino acids. Germline CDR1 and CDR2: MNHEY and SMNVEV (reference sequence).

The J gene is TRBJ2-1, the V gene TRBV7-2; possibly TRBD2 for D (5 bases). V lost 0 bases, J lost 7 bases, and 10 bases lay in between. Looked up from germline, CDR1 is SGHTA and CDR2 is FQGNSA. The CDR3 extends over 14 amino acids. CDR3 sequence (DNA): TGTGCCAGCAGCTTAGCCACTACGGGGAATGAGCAGTTCTTC. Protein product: CASSLATTGNEQFF.

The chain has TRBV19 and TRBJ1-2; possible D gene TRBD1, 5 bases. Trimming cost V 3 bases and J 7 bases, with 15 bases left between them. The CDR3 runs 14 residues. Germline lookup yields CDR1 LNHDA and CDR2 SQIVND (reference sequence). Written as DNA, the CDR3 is TGTGCCAGTAGTATCGGGCAGCCGAGGGGTGGCTACACCTTC. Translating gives CASSIGQPRGGYTF. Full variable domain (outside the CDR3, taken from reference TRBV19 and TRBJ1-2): DGGITQSPKYLFRKEGQNVTLSCEQNLNHDAMYWYRQDPGQGLRLIYYSQIVNDFQKGDIAEGYSVSREKKESFPLTVTSAQKNPTAFYLCASSIGQPRGGYTFGSGTRLTVV.

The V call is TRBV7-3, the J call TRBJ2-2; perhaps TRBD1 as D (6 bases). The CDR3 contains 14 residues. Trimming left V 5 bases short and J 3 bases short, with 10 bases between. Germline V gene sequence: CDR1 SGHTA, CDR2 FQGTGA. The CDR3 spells CASSLQGHTGELFF. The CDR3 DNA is TGTGCCAGCAGCCTACAGGGTCACACCGGGGAGCTGTTTTTT.

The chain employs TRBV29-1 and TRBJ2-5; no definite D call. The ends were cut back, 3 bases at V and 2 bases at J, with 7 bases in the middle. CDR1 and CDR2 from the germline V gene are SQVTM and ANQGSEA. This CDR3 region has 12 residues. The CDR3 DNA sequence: TGCAGCGTTGAGCGGTTTCAAGAGACCCAGTACTTC. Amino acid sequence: CSVERFQETQYF.